This T cell receptor beta chain was captured by sequencing in a study of blood T cell repertoires in COVID-19 (dated by TCRdb to between 2020 and 2021). Background for the entire study: The collaborator samples originated in the United States, Italy and Spain and spanned the acute and convalescent phases of COVID-19. Nearly every sample came with metadata listing a de-identified subject ID, COVID-19 status, age in years and sex. Samples were obtained from the ongoing ImmuneRACE study (first 160 participants) and from some 1,200 subjects provided by 6 global collaborators. Deeply sampled blood TCRbeta repertoires from subjects exposed to, actively infected with, or recovered from COVID-19 were included in the dataset. The prospective study material was composed of cDNA or gDNA derived from T cells, B-cell-depleted T cells, or PBMCs. A freely available public database, intended as a resource for researchers studying the immune response to SARS-CoV-2, is where the repertoires were released. Where available, HLA class I and class II types were taken from metadata supplied by the sample provider and were not determined by assay-based typing. The paper as a whole reports these results and caveats: The amount of clinical and demographic metadata varied by source and participant and was provided uncurated.

The collaborating institutions used their own protocols to collect whole blood in K2EDTA tubes. For TCRbeta analysis, collaborator samples were shipped as frozen whole blood, as isolated PBMCs, or as DNA extracted from either sample type. With respect to this clone: Its cognate antigen has yet to be identified. No much larger clone exists at a distance of one base, and base qualities are not known.

TCRbeta CDR3 regions were amplified from genomic DNA using the immunoSEQ Assay, a bias-controlled multiplex PCR. Per the source publication's procedure: Within the assay, amplification of reference gene primers was used to estimate how many nucleated cells each sample contained. Sequence reads were collapsed and filtered to measure the absolute abundance of every unique TCRbeta CDR3 rearrangement. Productive Simpson clonality was computed per sample as the square root of Simpson's diversity index over productive rearrangements. The clones in this table, taken by TCRdb from immuneACCESS, are in-frame only. Not every clone is retained; where verified, under half of the shortfall comes from an unresolved V gene, and the cause of the rest is unknown. V and J calls and clone size are as listed in that table; D and trimming were resolved from the DNA. Recorded for this sample are 35,000 to 50,000 clones; about four fifths of them occurred a single time. The ten largest make up around 6% of the sample.

This clonotype originated in a woman aged 80 or over with acute or convalescent COVID-19. What was sequenced was peripheral blood.

The CDR3 sequence is CASSYRGTEAFF. The nucleotides are TGTGCCAGCAGTTACAGGGGCACTGAAGCTTTCTTT. Rearrangement joined TRBV27 to TRBJ1-1, with TRBD1 matching 7 junction bases. Unmatched junction bases come to 0, with V trimmed by 4 bases and J by 4 bases. Reading the germline V gene (reference sequence) gives CDR1 MNHEY and CDR2 SMNVEV. The CDR3 numbers 12 residues from cysteine through phenylalanine. Only the CDR3 part of the read is kept: 36 bases, read in frame from the first base.